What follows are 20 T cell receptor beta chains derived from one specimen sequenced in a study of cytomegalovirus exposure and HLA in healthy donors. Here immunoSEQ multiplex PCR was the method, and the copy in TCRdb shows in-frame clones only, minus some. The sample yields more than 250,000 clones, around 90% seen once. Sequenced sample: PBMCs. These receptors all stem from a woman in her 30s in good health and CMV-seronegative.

This chain's CDR3 is CASSPVDSQETQYF. CDR3 in DNA: TGTGCCAGCAGCCCGGTGGACAGCCAAGAGACCCAGTACTTC. The chain joins TRBV5-4 to TRBJ2-5, with D maybe TRBD1 (6 bases). The CDR3 extends over 14 amino acids. Per the germline V gene, CDR1 is SGHNT and CDR2 is YYREEE (reference sequence). V was cut by 4 bases and J by 1 base, with 11 bases left in between.

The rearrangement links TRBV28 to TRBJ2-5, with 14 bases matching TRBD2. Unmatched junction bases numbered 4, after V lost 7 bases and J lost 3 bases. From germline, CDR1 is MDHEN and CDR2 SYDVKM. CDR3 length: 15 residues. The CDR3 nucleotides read TGTGCCAGCACCGGACTAGCGGGAGGAAAAGAGACCCAGTACTTC. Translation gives CASTGLAGGKETQYF.

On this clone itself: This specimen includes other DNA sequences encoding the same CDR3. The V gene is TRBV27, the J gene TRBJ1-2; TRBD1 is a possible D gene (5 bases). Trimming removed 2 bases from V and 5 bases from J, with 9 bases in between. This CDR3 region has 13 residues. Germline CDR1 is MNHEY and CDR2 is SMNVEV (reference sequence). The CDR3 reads CASSLGTAYGYTF. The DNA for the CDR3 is TGTGCCAGCAGTTTAGGGACCGCTTATGGCTACACCTTC.

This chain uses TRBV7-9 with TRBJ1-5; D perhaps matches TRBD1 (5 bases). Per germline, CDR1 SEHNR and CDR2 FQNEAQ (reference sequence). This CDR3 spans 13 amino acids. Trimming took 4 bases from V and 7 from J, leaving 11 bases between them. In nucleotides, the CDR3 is TGTGCCAGCAGCTCGGGACCGGGGCAGCCCCAGCATTTT. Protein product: CASSSGPGQPQHF.

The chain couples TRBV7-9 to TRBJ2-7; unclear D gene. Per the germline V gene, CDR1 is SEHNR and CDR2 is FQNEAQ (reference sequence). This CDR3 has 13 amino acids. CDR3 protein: CASRPAAAYEQYF. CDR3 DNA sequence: TGTGCGTCGCGGCCGGCGGCGGCCTACGAGCAGTACTTC.

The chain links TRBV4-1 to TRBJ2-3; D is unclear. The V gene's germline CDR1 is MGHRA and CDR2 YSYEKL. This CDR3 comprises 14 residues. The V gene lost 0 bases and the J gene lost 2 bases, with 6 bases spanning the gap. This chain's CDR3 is CASSQDLTTDTQYF. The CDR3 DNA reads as TGCGCCAGCAGCCAAGACCTCACCACAGATACGCAGTATTTT.

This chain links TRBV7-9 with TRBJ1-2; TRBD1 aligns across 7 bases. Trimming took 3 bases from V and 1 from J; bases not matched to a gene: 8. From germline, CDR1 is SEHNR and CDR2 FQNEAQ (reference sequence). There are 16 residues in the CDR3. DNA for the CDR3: TGTGCCAGCAGCTTGGCGAGCGGGACAGATAACTATGGCTACACCTTC. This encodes CASSLASGTDNYGYTF.

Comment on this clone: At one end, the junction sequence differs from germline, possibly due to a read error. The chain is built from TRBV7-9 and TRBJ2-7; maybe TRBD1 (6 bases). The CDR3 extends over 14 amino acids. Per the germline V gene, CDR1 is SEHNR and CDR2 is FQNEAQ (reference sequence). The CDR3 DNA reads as TGTGCCAGCAGCGCAGAGAGGACAGAACTACGAAGAATCTTC. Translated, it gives CASSAERTELRRIF.

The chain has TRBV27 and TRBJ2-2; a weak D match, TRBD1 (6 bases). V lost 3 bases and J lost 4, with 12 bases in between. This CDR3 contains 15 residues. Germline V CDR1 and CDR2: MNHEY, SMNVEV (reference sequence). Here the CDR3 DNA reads TGTGCCAGCAGTTTCCAGACAGGCCCCACCGGGGAGCTGTTTTTT. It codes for CASSFQTGPTGELFF.

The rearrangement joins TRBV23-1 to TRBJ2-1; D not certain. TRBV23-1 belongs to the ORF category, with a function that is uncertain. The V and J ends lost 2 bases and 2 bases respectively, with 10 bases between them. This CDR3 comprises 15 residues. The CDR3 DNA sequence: TGCGCCAGCAGTCAAACCCGGACGACCTACAATGAGCAGTTCTTC. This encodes CASSQTRTTYNEQFF.

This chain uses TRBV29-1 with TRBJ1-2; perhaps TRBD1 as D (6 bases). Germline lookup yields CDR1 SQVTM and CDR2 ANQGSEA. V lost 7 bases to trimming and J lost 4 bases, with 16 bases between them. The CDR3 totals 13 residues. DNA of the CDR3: TGCAGCGCCCGGACAGAGAATTTCTATGGCTACACCTTC. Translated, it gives CSARTENFYGYTF.

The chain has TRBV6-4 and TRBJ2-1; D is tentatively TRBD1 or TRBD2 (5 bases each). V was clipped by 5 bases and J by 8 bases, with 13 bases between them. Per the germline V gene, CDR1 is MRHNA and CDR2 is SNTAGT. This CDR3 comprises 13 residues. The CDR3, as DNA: TGTGCCAGCAGTCCCACTCAGGGACATGAGCAGTTCTTC. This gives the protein CASSPTQGHEQFF.

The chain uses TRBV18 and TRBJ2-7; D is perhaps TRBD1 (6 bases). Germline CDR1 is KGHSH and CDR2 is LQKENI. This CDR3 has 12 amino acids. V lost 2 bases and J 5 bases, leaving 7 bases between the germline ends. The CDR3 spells CASSPDRNEQYF. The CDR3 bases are TGTGCCAGCTCACCAGACAGGAACGAGCAGTACTTC.

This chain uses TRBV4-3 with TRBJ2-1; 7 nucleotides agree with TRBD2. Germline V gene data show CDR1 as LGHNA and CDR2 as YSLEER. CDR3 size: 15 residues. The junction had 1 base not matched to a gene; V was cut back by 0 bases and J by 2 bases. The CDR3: CASSQEAGTYNEQFF. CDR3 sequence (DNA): TGCGCCAGCAGCCAAGAAGCGGGAACCTACAATGAGCAGTTCTTC.

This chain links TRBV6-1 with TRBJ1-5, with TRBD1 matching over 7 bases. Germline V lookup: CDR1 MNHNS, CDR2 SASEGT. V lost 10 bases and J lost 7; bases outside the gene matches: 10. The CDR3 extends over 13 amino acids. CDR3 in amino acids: CAIRQGLSQPQHF. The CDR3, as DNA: TGTGCCATCCGACAGGGCCTCTCACAGCCCCAGCATTTT.

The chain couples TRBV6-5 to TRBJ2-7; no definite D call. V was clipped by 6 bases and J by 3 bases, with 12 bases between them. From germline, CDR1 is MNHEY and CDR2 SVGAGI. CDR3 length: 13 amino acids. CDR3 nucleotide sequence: TGTGCCAGCAGCTGGACGGAAGGCTACGAGCAGTACTTC. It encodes CASSWTEGYEQYF.

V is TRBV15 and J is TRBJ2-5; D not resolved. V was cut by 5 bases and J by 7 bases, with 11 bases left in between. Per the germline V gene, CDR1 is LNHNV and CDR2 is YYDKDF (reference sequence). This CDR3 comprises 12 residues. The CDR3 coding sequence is TGTGCCACCAGCTCCCTCAAAGGGACCCAGTACTTC. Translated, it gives CATSSLKGTQYF.

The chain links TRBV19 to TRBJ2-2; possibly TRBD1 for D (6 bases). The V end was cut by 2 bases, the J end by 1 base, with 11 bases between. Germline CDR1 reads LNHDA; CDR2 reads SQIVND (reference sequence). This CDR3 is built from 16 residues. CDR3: CASSISDRLNTGELFF. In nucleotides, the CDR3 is TGTGCCAGTAGTATAAGCGACAGGCTGAACACCGGGGAGCTGTTTTTT.

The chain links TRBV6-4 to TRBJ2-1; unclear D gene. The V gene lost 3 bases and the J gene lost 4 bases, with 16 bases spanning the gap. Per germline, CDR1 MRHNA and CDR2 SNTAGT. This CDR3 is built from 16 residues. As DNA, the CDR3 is TGTGCCAGCAGTGAATTCGGCCCCCAAGAATACAATGAGCAGTTCTTC. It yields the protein CASSEFGPQEYNEQFF.

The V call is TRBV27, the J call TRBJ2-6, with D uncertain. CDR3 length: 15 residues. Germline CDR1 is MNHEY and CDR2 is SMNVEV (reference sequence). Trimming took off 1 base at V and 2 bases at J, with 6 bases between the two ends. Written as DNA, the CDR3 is TGTGCCAGCAGTTTATTGGGGACTGGGGCCAACGTCCTGACTTTC. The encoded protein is CASSLLGTGANVLTF.